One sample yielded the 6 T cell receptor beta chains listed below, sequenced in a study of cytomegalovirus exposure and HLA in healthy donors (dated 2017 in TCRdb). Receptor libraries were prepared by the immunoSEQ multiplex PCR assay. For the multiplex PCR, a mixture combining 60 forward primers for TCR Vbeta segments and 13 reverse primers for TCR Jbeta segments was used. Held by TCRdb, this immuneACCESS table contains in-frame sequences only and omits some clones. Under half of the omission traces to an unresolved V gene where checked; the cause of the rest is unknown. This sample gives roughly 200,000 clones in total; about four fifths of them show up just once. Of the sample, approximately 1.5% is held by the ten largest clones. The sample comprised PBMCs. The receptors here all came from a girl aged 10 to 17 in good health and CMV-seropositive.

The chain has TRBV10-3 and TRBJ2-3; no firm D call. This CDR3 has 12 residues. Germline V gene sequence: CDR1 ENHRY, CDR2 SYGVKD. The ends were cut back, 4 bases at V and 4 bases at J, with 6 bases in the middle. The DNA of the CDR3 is TGTGCCATCAGTGTGGCGGCAGATACGCAGTATTTT. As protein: CAISVAADTQYF.

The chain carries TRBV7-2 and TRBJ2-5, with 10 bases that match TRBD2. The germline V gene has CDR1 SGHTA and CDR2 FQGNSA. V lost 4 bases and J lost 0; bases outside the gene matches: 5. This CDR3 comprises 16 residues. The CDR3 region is CASSSQAGGYQETQYF. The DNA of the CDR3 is TGTGCCAGCAGCTCCCAAGCGGGGGGGTACCAAGAGACCCAGTACTTC.

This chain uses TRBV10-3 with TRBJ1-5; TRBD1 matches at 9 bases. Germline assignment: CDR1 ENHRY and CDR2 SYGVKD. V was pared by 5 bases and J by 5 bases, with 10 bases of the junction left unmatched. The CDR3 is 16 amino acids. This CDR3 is CAISQTGGSGDQPQHF. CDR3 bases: TGTGCCATCAGTCAAACAGGGGGCTCTGGGGATCAGCCCCAGCATTTT.

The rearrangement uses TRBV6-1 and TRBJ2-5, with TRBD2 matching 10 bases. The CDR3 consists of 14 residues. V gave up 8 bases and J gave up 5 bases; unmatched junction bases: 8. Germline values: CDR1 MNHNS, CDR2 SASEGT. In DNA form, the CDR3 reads TGTGCCAGCCTAGCGGGACTAGCGTCCGAGACCCAGTACTTC. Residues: CASLAGLASETQYF.

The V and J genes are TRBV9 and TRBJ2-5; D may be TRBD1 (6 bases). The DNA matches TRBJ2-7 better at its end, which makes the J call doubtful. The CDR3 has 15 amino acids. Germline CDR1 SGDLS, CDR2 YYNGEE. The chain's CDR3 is CASSVGQGPSYEQYF. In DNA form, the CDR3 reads TGTGCCAGCAGCGTAGGGCAGGGGCCCTCCTACGAGCAGTACTTC.

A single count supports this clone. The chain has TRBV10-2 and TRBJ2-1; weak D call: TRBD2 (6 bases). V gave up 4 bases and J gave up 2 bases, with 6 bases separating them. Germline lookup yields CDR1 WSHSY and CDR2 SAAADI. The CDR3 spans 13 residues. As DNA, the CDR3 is TGCGCCAGCAGTGCGGGGGCCTACAATGAGCAGTTCTTC. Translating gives CASSAGAYNEQFF.